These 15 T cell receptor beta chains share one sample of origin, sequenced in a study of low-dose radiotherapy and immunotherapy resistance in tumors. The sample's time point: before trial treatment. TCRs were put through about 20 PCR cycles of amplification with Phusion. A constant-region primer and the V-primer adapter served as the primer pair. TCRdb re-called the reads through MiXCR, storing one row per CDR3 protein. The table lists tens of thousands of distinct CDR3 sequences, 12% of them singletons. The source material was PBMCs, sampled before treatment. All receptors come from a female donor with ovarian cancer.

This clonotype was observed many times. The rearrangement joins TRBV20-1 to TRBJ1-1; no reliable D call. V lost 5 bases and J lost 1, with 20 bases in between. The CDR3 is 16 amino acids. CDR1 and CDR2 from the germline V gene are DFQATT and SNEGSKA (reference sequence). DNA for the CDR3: TGCAGTGCTCCCCGGAAGAGGATACCCCCGAACACTGAAGCTTTCTTT. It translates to CSAPRKRIPPNTEAFF.

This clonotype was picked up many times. CDR3 sequence: CASSLGPEGYTF. The CDR3 DNA follows: TGCGCCAGCAGCTTGGGGCCGGAAGGCTACACCTTC. The chain employs TRBV5-1 and TRBJ1-2; D is undetermined. Germline assignment: CDR1 SGHRS and CDR2 YFSETQ. The CDR3 runs 12 residues. V was clipped by 0 bases and J by 8 bases, with 8 bases between them.

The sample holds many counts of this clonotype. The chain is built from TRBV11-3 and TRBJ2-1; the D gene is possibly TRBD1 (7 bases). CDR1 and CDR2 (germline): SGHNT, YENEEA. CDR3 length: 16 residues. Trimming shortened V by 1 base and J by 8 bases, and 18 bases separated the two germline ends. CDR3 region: CASSLGGGGEVDEQFF. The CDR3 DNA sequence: TGTGCCAGCAGCTTAGGAGGAGGGGGCGAGGTAGATGAGCAGTTCTTC.

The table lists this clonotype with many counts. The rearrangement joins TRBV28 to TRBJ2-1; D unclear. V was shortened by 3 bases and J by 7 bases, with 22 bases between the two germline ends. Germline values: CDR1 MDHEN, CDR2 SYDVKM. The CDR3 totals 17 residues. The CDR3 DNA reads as TGTGCCAGCAGTTTTTGGCACACTCTCCCTGGTGGGAATGAGCAGTTCTTC. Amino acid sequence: CASSFWHTLPGGNEQFF.

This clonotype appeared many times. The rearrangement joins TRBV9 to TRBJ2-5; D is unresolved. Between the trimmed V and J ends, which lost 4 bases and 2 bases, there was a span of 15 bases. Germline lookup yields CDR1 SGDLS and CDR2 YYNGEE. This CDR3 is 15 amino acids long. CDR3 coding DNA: TGTGCCAGCAGCCCCCACTCGGCTAAACAAGAGACCCAGTACTTC. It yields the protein CASSPHSAKQETQYF.

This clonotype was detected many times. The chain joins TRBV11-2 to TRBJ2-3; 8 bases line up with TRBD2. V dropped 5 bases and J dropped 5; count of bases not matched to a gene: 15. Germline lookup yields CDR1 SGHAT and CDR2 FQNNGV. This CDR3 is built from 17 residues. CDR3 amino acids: CASSPFSFGGAGDTQYF. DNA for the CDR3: TGTGCCAGCAGCCCCTTCTCGTTCGGGGGGGCCGGAGATACGCAGTATTTT.

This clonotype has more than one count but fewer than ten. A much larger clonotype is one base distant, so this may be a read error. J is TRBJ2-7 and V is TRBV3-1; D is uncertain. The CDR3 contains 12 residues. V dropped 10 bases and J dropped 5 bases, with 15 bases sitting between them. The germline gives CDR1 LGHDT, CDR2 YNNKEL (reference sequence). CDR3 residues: CATSQKVDEQYF. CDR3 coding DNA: TGTGCCACCTCCCAAAAGGTCGACGAGCAGTACTTC.

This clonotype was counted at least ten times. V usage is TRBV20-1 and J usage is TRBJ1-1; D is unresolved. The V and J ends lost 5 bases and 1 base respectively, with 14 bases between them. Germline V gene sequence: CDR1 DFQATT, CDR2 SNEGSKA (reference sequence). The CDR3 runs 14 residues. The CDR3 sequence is CSAPRGVTNTEAFF. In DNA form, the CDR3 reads TGCAGTGCTCCCCGGGGTGTCACGAACACTGAAGCTTTCTTT.

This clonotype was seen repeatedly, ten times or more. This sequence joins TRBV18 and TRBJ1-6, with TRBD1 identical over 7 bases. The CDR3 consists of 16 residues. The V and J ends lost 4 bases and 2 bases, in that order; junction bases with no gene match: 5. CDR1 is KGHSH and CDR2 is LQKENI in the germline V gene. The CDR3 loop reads CASSRGQEPYNSPLHF. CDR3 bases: TGTGCCAGCTCACGTGGACAGGAACCCTATAATTCACCCCTCCACTTT.

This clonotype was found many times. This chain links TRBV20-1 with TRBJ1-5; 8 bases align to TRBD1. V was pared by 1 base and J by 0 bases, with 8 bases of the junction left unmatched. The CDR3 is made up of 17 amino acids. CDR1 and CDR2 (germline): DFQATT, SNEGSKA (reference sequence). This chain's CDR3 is CSARAVPGQDSNQPQHF. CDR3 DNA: TGCAGTGCTAGAGCCGTCCCGGGACAGGATAGCAATCAGCCCCAGCATTTT.

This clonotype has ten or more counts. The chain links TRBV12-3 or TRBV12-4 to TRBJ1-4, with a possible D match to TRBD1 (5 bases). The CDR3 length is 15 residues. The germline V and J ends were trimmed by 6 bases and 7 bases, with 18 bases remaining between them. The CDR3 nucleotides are TGTGCCAGCAGCCTACGGGCCTCCGGGGGTGAAAAACTGTTTTTT. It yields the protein CASSLRASGGEKLFF.

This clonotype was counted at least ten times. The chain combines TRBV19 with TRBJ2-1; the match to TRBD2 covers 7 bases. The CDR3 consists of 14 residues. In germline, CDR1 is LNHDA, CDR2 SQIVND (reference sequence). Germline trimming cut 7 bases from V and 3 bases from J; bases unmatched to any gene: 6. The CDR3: CASKGGLNYNEQFF. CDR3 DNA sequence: TGTGCCAGTAAGGGAGGGTTGAACTACAATGAGCAGTTCTTC.

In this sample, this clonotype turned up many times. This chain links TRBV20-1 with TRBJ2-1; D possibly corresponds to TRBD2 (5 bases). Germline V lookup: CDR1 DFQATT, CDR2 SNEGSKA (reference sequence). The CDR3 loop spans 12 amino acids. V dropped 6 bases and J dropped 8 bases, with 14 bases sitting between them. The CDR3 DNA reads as TGCAGTGCCACCCCGTCGAGGGATGAGCAGTTCTTC. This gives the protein CSATPSRDEQFF.

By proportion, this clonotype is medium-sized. This CDR3 is CASSASGSRANEQFF. The CDR3 nucleotides read TGTGCCAGCAGTGCGAGCGGGAGTAGGGCCAATGAGCAGTTCTTC. The V call is TRBV6-1, the J call TRBJ2-1; 8 bases are shared with TRBD2. V lost 4 bases and J lost 6; bases outside the gene matches: 8. The CDR3 extends over 15 amino acids. Germline V gene lookup returns CDR1 MNHNS and CDR2 SASEGT.

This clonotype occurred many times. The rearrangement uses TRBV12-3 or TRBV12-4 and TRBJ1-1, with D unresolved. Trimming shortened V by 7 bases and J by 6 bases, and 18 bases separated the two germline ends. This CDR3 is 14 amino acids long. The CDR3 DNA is TGTGCCAGCAAATCTCAACCGATCGGGGCTGAAGCTTTCTTT. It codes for CASKSQPIGAEAFF.